The source of this T cell receptor beta chain is a study of T cell responses to AZD1222 COVID-19 vaccine. Study-level results: The donors showed a predominance of white British ancestry and of females, with possible underestimation of clonal diversity.

The method was immunoSEQ multiplex PCR; TCRdb's version includes in-frame clones alone and lacks a portion of them. Of 95,000 to 150,000 clones detected, 90% to 95% appear once; the ten largest clones hold about 5%. As concerns this clone: Its antigen remains unknown.

Material: peripheral blood, obtained 28 days after the second AZD1222 dose. The sequence derives from an adult who received the AZD1222 COVID-19 vaccine.

As DNA, the CDR3 is TGTGCCACCAGCAGATTAATAGCGGGAGTCGTAGGAAAAGAGACCCAGTACTTC. Protein product: CATSRLIAGVVGKETQYF. The chain couples TRBV15 to TRBJ2-5, with TRBD2 matching over 9 bases. With 2 bases clipped from V and 3 bases from J, the junction kept 13 bases outside the gene matches. The CDR3 is 18 amino acids. Per germline, CDR1 LNHNV and CDR2 YYDKDF (reference sequence).